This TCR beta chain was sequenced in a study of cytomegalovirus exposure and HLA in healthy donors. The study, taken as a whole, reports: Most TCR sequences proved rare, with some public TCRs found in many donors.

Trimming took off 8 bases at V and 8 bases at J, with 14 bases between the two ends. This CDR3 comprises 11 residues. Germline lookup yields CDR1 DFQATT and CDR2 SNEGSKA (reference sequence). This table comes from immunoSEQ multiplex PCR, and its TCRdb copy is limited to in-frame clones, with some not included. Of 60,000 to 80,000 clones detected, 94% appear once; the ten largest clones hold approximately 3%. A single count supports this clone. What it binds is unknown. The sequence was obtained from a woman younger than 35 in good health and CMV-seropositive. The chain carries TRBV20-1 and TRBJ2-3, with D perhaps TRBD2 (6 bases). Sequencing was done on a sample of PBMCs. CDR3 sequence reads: CSPKSSVTQYF. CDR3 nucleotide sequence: TGCAGTCCGAAATCTAGCGTTACGCAGTATTTT.